The sample holds a few counts of the clone carrying this T cell receptor beta chain. This record comes from a study of blood T cells in healthy people across ages. Next came a second PCR, run for about 7 to 11 cycles, which used a sample-barcoded 5' primer along with a J-beta primer mix. TCRdb ran MiXCR on the 5' RACE reads and lists one entry per CDR3 protein. The data contain 630,000 or so distinct CDR3 sequences, about 28% of them singletons. Peripheral blood was drawn, approximately 10 milliliters per donor. The germline V gene has CDR1 GTSNPN and CDR2 SVGIG (reference sequence). V dropped 5 bases and J dropped 1; count of bases not matched to a gene: 10. The CDR3 is 16 amino acids.

This clonotype was obtained from a woman of 80 years or more in good health. This chain connects TRBV30 to TRBJ1-1; 10 bases line up with TRBD1. Sequencing input: blood. This CDR3 is CAWGPGWDRGNTEAFF. For the CDR3, the DNA is TGTGCCTGGGGCCCTGGATGGGACAGGGGGAACACTGAAGCTTTCTTT.